This TCR beta chain was captured in a study of T cell repertoires in cytomegalovirus infection. Across the whole study: Use of recently identified HLA-C-restricted and well-studied HLA-B-restricted CMV epitopes was part of the study. The public TCR beta signatures pointed to both CMV infection and matching HLA type.

Regarding the study as a whole: Ex vivo responses were dominated by HLA-C-restricted CMV-specific TCR beta clonotypes. Using cumulative public TCR beta family frequency, the authors identified those who carried CMV together with the relevant HLA.

The sample holds a few counts of this clonotype. Its antigen is currently unknown. MiXCR, applied by TCRdb to the reads, yields one record per CDR3 protein. The repertoire has some 500,000 distinct CDR3 sequences, 40% of them found once; the top ten carry 48%. This specimen consisted of cultured PBMCs, obtained from culture after CMV antigen stimulation. This TCR was recovered from a human donor in good health (CMV status not recorded). Some clones in this sample may be carry-over from other donors' samples.

The CDR3 loop reads CASSRSGVGDTQYF. The CDR3, as DNA: TGTGCCAGCAGTCGTAGCGGGGTCGGAGATACGCAGTATTTT. The chain joins TRBV12-3 or TRBV12-4 to TRBJ2-3; 8 nucleotides line up with TRBD2. CDR3 length equals 14 residues. The V and J ends lost 5 bases and 5 bases, in that order; junction bases with no gene match: 6.